Sequencing of this TCR beta chain was carried out in a study of CD8 T cells in ankylosing spondylitis. From germline, CDR1 is SGHRS and CDR2 YFSETQ. V lost 1 base, J lost 2 bases, and 7 bases lay in between. This CDR3 spans 13 amino acids. Study-level points and caveats: Relatively rare in peripheral blood, disease-linked clones were also CD8+. Prior work had noted some motif variants in reactive arthritis blood and synovial fluid. Within ankylosing spondylitis blood, a TCR beta motif made up of eight or nine highly homologous variants appeared to be characteristic.

Libraries of TCR beta came from quantitative 5'-RACE with molecular barcodes. TCRdb recomputed calls from the 5' RACE reads with MiXCR, one row per CDR3 protein. The sample consists of just under 350,000 distinct CDR3 sequences, roughly 14% of them appearing once. In this sample, this clonotype turned up a few times. Its antigen is unidentified. The TCR was taken from a male donor with ankylosing spondylitis or in good health (not recorded which). The V and J genes are TRBV5-1 and TRBJ2-7; tentative D call: TRBD1 (5 bases). Material: blood, either unsorted or a sorted T cell fraction (not recorded which). CDR3 in DNA: TGCGCCAGCAGCTTGCAGGGCCCCTACGAGCAGTACTTC. It is translated as CASSLQGPYEQYF. Full variable domain (rest looked up from reference TRBV5-1 and TRBJ2-7): KAGVTQTPRYLIKTRGQQVTLSCSPISGHRSVSWYQQTPGQGLQFLFEYFSETQRNKGNFPGRFSGRQFSNSRSEMNVSTLELGDSALYLCASSLQGPYEQYFGPGTRLTVT.